This T cell receptor (beta chain) stems from a study of blood T cell repertoires in COVID-19. Study in general: The United States, Italy and Spain were the sources of the acute and convalescent COVID-19 samples. PBMCs, B-cell-depleted T cells, or T cells provided the cDNA or gDNA that made up the material.

Original processing notes: Using reference gene primer amplification, nucleated cell counts were estimated. Measured with immunoSEQ multiplex PCR; TCRdb has only the in-frame clones, and not every one. Clone size and the V and J calls come from that table; the DNA yielded D and trimming. The table includes around 260,000 clones, about 85% detected once. The germline V and J ends were trimmed by 2 bases and 2 bases, with 9 bases remaining between them. CDR1 and CDR2 (germline): KGHSH, LQKENI. CDR3 length: 14 amino acids. V is TRBV18 and J is TRBJ1-1; perhaps TRBD1 as D (5 bases). Sequenced material: peripheral blood. This clonotype was obtained from a man between 18 and 35 years old with active or convalescent COVID-19. CDR3 in DNA: TGTGCCAGCTCACCAGACGGGGGTAACACTGAAGCTTTCTTT. It codes for CASSPDGGNTEAFF. The variable domain in full, completed from reference TRBV18 and TRBJ1-1, reads NAGVMQNPRHLVRRRGQEARLRCSPMKGHSHVYWYRQLPEEGLKFMVYLQKENIIDESGMPKERFSAEFPKEGPSILRIQQVVRGDSAAYFCASSPDGGNTEAFFGQGTRLTVV.